Sequencing of this T cell receptor (beta chain) was carried out in a study of blood T cell repertoires in COVID-19. About the research overall: Samples representing acute and convalescent COVID-19 were sourced from the United States, Italy and Spain. T cells, B-cell-depleted T cells, or PBMCs provided the cDNA or gDNA that served as material.

Germline CDR1 is KGHSY and CDR2 is FQNENV. The CDR3 is made up of 15 amino acids. V lost 2 bases and J 6 bases, leaving 13 bases between the germline ends. Seattle patient enrollment occurred during active infection, with longitudinal follow-up thereafter. Authors' analysis steps: Amplified reference gene primers provided the basis for estimating nucleated cell counts. Profiled with immunoSEQ multiplex PCR; TCRdb holds only in-frame clones, not every one. The DNA was the basis for D and trimming; V, J and clone size are from that table. The sample lists roughly 440,000 clones; around 88% were seen once.

The sequenced material came from peripheral blood. The chain joins TRBV16 to TRBJ2-2; D possibly corresponds to TRBD2 (6 bases). The clonotype comes from a woman aged 45 to 65 with COVID-19, enrolled during active disease. The CDR3 DNA is TGTGCCAGCAGCCAACAACAGCCGGGGGCCGGGGAGCTGTTTTTT. It codes for CASSQQQPGAGELFF.